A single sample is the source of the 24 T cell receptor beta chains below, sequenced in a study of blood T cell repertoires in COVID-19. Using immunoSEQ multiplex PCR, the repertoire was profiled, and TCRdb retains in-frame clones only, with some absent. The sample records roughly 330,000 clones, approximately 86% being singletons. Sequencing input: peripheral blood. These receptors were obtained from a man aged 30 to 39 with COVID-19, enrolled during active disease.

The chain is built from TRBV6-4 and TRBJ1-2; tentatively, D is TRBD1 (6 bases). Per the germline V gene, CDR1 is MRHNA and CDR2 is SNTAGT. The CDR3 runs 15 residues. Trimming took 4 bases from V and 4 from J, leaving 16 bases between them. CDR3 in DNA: TGTGCCAGCAGTGTTAACAGGGAGAGACCCTATGGCTACACCTTC. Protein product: CASSVNRERPYGYTF.

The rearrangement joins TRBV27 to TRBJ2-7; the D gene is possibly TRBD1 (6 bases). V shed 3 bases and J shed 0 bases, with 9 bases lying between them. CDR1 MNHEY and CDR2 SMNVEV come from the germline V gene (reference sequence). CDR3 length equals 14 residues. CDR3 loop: CASSFWDNSYEQYF. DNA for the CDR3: TGTGCCAGCAGTTTTTGGGACAACTCCTACGAGCAGTACTTC.

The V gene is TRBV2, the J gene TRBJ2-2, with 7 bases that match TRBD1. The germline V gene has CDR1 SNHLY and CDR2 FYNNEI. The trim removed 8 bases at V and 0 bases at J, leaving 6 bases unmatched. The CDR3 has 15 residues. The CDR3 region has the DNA TGTGCCAGCTCTTCCGGGACAGCGAACACCGGGGAGCTGTTTTTT. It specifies CASSSGTANTGELFF. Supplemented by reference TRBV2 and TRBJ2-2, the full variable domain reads EPEVTQTPSHQVTQMGQEVILRCVPISNHLYFYWYRQILGQKVEFLVSFYNNEISEKSEIFDDQFSVERPDGSNFTLKIRSTKLEDSAMYFCASSSGTANTGELFFGEGSRLTVL.

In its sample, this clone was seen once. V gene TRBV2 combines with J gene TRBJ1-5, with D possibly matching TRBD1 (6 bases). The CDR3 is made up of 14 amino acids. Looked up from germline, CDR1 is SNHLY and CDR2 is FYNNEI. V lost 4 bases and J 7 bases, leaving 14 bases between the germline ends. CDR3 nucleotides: TGTGCCAGCAGTGTGACCAAGGACAGACAGCCCCAGCATTTT. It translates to CASSVTKDRQPQHF.

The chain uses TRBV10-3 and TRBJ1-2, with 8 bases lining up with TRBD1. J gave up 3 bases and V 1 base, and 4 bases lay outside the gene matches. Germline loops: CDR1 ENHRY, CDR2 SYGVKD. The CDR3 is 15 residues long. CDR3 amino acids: CAISEFNRGDYGYTF. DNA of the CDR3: TGTGCCATCAGTGAGTTCAACAGGGGGGACTATGGCTACACCTTC.

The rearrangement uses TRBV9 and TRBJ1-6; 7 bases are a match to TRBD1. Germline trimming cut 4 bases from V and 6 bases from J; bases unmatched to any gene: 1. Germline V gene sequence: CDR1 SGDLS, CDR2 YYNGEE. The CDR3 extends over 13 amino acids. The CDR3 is CASSWTGNSPLHF. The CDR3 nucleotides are TGTGCCAGCAGCTGGACAGGTAATTCACCCCTCCACTTT.

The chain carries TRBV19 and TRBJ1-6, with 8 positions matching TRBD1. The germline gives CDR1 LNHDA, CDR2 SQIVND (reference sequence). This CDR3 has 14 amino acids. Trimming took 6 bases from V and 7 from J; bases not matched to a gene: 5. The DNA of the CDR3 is TGTGCCAGTAGCCGGACAGGGTCCAATTCACCCCTCCACTTT. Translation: CASSRTGSNSPLHF.

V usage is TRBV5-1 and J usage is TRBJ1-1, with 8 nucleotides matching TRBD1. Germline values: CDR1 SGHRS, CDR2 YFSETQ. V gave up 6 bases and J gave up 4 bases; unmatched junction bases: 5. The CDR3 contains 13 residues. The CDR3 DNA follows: TGCGCCAGCAAAGACAGGGGAGGCACTGAAGCTTTCTTT. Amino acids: CASKDRGGTEAFF.

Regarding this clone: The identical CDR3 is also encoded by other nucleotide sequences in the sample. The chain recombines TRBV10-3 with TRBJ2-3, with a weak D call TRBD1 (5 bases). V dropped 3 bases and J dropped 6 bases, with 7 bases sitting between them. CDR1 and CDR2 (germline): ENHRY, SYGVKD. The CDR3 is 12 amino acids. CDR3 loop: CAISERGDTQYF. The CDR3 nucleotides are TGTGCCATCAGTGAAAGGGGCGATACGCAGTATTTT.

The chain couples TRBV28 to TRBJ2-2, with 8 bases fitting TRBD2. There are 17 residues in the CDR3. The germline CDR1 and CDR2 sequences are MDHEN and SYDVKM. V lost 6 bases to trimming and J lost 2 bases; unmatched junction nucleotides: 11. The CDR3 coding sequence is TGTGCCAGCAGGATCCTGGCGGGAGGAGGTAACACCGGGGAGCTGTTTTTT. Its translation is CASRILAGGGNTGELFF.

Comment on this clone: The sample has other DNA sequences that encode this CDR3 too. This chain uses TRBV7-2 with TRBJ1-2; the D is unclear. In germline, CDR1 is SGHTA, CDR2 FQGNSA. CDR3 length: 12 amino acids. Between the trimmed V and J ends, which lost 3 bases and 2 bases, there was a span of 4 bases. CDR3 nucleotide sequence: TGTGCCAGCAGCTTCCCGAACTATGGCTACACCTTC. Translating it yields CASSFPNYGYTF.

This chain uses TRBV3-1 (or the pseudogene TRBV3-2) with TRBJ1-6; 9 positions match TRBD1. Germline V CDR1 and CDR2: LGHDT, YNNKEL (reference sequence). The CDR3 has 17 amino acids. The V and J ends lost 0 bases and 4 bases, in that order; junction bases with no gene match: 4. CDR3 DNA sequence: TGTGCCAGCAGCCAAGACTCGGACAGGGGATATAATTCACCCCTCCACTTT. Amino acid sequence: CASSQDSDRGYNSPLHF.

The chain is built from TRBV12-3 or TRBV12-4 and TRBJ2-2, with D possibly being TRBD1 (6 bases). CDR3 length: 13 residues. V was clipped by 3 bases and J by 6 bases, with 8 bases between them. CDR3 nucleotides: TGTGCCAGCAGTTTTTCAGGGGCCGGGGAGCTGTTTTTT. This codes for CASSFSGAGELFF.

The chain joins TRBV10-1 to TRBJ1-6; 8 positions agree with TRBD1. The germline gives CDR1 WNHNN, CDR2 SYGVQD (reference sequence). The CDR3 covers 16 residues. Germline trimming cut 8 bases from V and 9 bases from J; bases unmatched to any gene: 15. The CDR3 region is CASSDRGVGIGSPLHF. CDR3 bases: TGCGCCAGCTCCGACAGGGGAGTGGGGATCGGTTCACCCCTCCACTTT.

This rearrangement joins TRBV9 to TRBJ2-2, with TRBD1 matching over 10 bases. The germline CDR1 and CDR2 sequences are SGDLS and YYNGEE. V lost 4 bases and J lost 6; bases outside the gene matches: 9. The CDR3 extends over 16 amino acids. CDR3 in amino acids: CASSSPGTGDPGELFF. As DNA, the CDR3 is TGTGCCAGCAGCAGCCCTGGGACAGGGGATCCCGGGGAGCTGTTTTTT. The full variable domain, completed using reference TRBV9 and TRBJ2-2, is DSGVTQTPKHLITATGQRVTLRCSPRSGDLSVYWYQQSLDQGLQFLIQYYNGEERAKGNILERFSAQQFPDLHSELNLSSLELGDSALYFCASSSPGTGDPGELFFGEGSRLTVL.

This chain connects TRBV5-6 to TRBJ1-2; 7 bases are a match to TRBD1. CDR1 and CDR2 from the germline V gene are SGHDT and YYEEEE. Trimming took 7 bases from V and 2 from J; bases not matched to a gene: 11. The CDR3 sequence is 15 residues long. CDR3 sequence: CASQPLGGQNYGYTF. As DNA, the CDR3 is TGTGCCAGCCAGCCGTTGGGGGGACAGAACTATGGCTACACCTTC.

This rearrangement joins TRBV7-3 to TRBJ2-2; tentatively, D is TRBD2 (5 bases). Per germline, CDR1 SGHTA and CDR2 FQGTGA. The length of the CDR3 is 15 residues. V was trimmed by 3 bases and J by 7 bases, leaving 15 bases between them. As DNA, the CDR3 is TGTGCCAGCAGCTTCACTCTCCGGGGATTCGGGGAGCTGTTTTTT. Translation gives CASSFTLRGFGELFF.

This CDR3 is CASSIVGKTNTEAFF. The CDR3, as DNA: TGTGCCAGTAGTATTGTGGGCAAAACGAACACTGAAGCTTTCTTT. V gene TRBV19 combines with J gene TRBJ1-1; D gene uncertain. CDR1 and CDR2 from the germline V gene are LNHDA and SQIVND (reference sequence). CDR3 size: 15 residues. V was pared by 3 bases and J by 1 base, with 12 bases between.

CDR3 sequence (DNA): TGTGCCAGCAGCAGGGGTAGCTCAGGGGCCGAGCAGTACTTC. This translates into CASSRGSSGAEQYF. This chain links TRBV7-9 with TRBJ2-7; the D gene is possibly TRBD1 (6 bases). Germline values: CDR1 SEHNR, CDR2 FQNEAQ (reference sequence). The V gene lost 5 bases and the J gene lost 6 bases, with 17 bases spanning the gap. This CDR3 region has 14 residues. Combining the CDR3 with reference TRBV7-9 and TRBJ2-7 gives the whole variable domain DTGVSQNPRHKITKRGQNVTFRCDPISEHNRLYWYRQTLGQGPEFLTYFQNEAQLEKSRLLSDRFSAERPKGSFSTLEIQRTEQGDSAMYLCASSRGSSGAEQYFGPGTRLTVT.

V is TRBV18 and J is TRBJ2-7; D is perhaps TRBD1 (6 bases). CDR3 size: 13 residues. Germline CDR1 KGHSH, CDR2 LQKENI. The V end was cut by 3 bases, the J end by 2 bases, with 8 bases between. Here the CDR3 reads CASSPQGPYEQYF. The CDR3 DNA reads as TGTGCCAGCTCACCCCAGGGGCCCTACGAGCAGTACTTC.

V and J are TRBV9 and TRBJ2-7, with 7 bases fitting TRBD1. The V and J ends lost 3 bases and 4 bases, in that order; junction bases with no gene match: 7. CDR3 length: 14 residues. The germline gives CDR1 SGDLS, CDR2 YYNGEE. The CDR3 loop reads CASSARDSAYEQYF. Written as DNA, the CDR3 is TGTGCCAGCAGCGCCCGGGACAGCGCGTACGAGCAGTACTTC.

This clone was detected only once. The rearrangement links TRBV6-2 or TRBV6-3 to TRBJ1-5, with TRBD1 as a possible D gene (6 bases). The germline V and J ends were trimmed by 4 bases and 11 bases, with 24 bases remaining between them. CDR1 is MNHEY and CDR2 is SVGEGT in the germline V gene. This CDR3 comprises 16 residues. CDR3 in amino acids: CASSSRLTGQRMSQHF. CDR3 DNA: TGTGCCAGCAGTTCCCGCCTCACAGGACAGAGAATGTCCCAGCATTTT.

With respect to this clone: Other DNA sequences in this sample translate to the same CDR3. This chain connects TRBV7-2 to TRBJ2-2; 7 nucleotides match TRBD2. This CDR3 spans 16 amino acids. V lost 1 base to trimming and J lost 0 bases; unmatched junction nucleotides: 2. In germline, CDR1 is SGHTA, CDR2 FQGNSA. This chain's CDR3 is CASSLGLAANTGELFF. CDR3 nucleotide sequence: TGTGCCAGCAGCTTAGGGCTAGCGGCGAACACCGGGGAGCTGTTTTTT.

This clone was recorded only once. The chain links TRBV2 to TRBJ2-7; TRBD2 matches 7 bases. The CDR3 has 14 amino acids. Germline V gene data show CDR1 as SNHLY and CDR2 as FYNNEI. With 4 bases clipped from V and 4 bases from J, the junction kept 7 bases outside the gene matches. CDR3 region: CASSGQRERYEQYF. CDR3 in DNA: TGTGCCAGCAGTGGCCAGCGGGAACGGTACGAGCAGTACTTC. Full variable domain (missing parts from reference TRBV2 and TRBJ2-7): EPEVTQTPSHQVTQMGQEVILRCVPISNHLYFYWYRQILGQKVEFLVSFYNNEISEKSEIFDDQFSVERPDGSNFTLKIRSTKLEDSAMYFCASSGQRERYEQYFGPGTRLTVT.